Sequencing of this T cell receptor (beta chain) was carried out in a study of blood T cell repertoires in COVID-19. Background on the study: Acute and convalescent COVID-19 samples came from the United States, Italy and Spain. In each case, the material was cDNA or gDNA derived from T cells, B-cell-depleted T cells, or PBMCs.

Germline V gene sequence: CDR1 SGHTA, CDR2 FQGNSA. Trimming cost V 2 bases and J 1 base, with 14 bases left between them. The CDR3 is made up of 16 amino acids. In the original analysis: Nucleated cell counts were estimated from reference gene primer amplification. Measured with immunoSEQ multiplex PCR; TCRdb has only the in-frame clones, and not every one. The V and J calls and clone size are taken from that table; D and trimming were inferred from the DNA. The repertoire consists of some 39,000 clones, with more than 70% occurring once and the leading ten covering about 4.2%. The V gene is TRBV7-2, the J gene TRBJ2-5; D perhaps matches TRBD2 (6 bases). This receptor was obtained from a man aged 60-69 years with acute or convalescent COVID-19. The sequenced material came from peripheral blood. CDR3 amino acids: CASSLTYGGTQETQYF. CDR3 bases: TGTGCCAGCAGCTTAACATACGGGGGAACCCAAGAGACCCAGTACTTC. The full variable domain, its missing parts supplied by reference TRBV7-2 and TRBJ2-5, is GAGVSQSPSNKVTEKGKDVELRCDPISGHTALYWYRQSLGQGLEFLIYFQGNSAPDKSGLPSDRFSAERTGGSVSTLTIQRTQQEDSAVYLCASSLTYGGTQETQYFGPGTRLLVL.